Following are 10 T cell receptor beta chains from one sample sequenced in a study of blood T cell repertoires in COVID-19. Assay used: immunoSEQ multiplex PCR; TCRdb lists only in-frame clones, some missing. This sample has tens of thousands of clones; approximately 79% occur once, and the top ten carry around 30%. Specimen: peripheral blood. The receptor source for this set is a human donor in a cohort sampled during active COVID-19.

This clone was counted only a few times. This chain connects TRBV4-3 to TRBJ1-4; 7 nucleotides match TRBD1. V trimming: 0 bases; J trimming: 10 bases; junction bases outside the gene matches: 8. The CDR3 contains 15 residues. CDR1 and CDR2 (germline): LGHNA, YSLEER. The DNA of the CDR3 is TGCGCCAGCAGCCAAGAGGGTTTAGGGGGCGGAAAACTGTTTTTT. Protein product: CASSQEGLGGGKLFF.

The chain is built from TRBV12-5 and TRBJ2-7; TRBD1 is a possible D gene (6 bases). Germline lookup yields CDR1 LGHNT and CDR2 FRNRAP. The V end was cut by 6 bases, the J end by 6 bases, with 21 bases between. The CDR3 spans 15 residues. The CDR3 DNA reads TGTGCTAGTGGCAGATTAGACAGGACTTTCTCCGAGCAGTACTTC. Translating gives CASGRLDRTFSEQYF.

This rearrangement joins TRBV11-3 to TRBJ2-3; TRBD2 is a possible D gene (6 bases). Germline loops: CDR1 SGHNT, CDR2 YENEEA. V shed 5 bases and J shed 4 bases, with 16 bases lying between them. The CDR3 is made up of 15 amino acids. The CDR3 DNA sequence: TGTGCCAGCAGCGCCTCACCTCCGGGGGCAGATACGCAGTATTTT. Amino acids: CASSASPPGADTQYF.

The chain recombines TRBV3-1 (or the pseudogene TRBV3-2) with TRBJ1-2; D unresolved. Germline V lookup: CDR1 LGHDT, CDR2 YNNKEL (reference sequence). Trimming took off 4 bases at V and 0 bases at J, with 18 bases between the two ends. This CDR3 is built from 17 residues. The CDR3 protein is CASSPRGARSANYGYTF. For the CDR3, the DNA is TGTGCCAGCAGCCCCCGAGGCGCCCGGTCAGCTAACTATGGCTACACCTTC.

V is TRBV28 and J is TRBJ2-6; tentative D call: TRBD1 (6 bases). The CDR3 runs to 18 residues. Germline-derived CDR1 and CDR2 are MDHEN and SYDVKM. The germline V and J ends were trimmed by 4 bases and 0 bases, with 16 bases remaining between them. CDR3: CASSSPGVWNSGANVLTF. The CDR3 DNA reads TGTGCCAGCAGTTCCCCAGGGGTTTGGAACTCTGGGGCCAACGTCCTGACTTTC.

The rearrangement uses TRBV11-3 and TRBJ2-5; D ambiguous. Germline CDR1 and CDR2: SGHNT and YENEEA. The CDR3 sequence is 15 residues long. V was trimmed by 1 base and J by 5 bases, leaving 14 bases between them. The chain's CDR3 is CASSLVLTSKETQYF. CDR3 DNA: TGTGCCAGCAGCTTAGTTCTAACCTCGAAGGAGACCCAGTACTTC.

The chain is built from TRBV9 and TRBJ2-7, with 7 bases fitting TRBD1. CDR3 size: 14 residues. CDR1 is SGDLS and CDR2 is YYNGEE in the germline V gene. V was pared by 4 bases and J by 4 bases, with 8 bases of the junction left unmatched. CDR3 sequence reads: CASSFRDSSYEQYF. The CDR3 DNA follows: TGTGCCAGCAGCTTCCGGGACAGCAGTTACGAGCAGTACTTC.

This clone was seen a handful of times. This chain connects TRBV29-1 to TRBJ1-1, with 7 bases that match TRBD1. The CDR3 has 14 amino acids. V shed 2 bases, J shed 0 bases, and the junction held 3 bases outside the gene matches. Germline V lookup: CDR1 SQVTM, CDR2 ANQGSEA. The CDR3 coding sequence is TGCAGCGTTGAAAGGGACAGCCTGAACACTGAAGCTTTCTTT. As protein: CSVERDSLNTEAFF.

V gene TRBV5-1 combines with J gene TRBJ1-1; D remains ambiguous. CDR1 is SGHRS, CDR2 YFSETQ, per germline. V lost 1 base and J lost 3, with 13 bases in between. The CDR3 totals 15 residues. This chain's CDR3 is CASSLTAGLDTEAFF. CDR3 nucleotide sequence: TGCGCCAGCAGCTTGACTGCGGGGTTAGACACTGAAGCTTTCTTT.

The V gene is TRBV7-9, the J gene TRBJ2-1; the match to TRBD2 covers 10 bases. Per the germline V gene, CDR1 is SEHNR and CDR2 is FQNEAQ (reference sequence). Trimming cost V 5 bases and J 2 bases; bases outside gene matches: 6. The CDR3 has 16 residues. CDR3 bases: TGTGCCAGCAGCCGTAGCGGGAGGTCCCCCTACAATGAGCAGTTCTTC. It codes for CASSRSGRSPYNEQFF.